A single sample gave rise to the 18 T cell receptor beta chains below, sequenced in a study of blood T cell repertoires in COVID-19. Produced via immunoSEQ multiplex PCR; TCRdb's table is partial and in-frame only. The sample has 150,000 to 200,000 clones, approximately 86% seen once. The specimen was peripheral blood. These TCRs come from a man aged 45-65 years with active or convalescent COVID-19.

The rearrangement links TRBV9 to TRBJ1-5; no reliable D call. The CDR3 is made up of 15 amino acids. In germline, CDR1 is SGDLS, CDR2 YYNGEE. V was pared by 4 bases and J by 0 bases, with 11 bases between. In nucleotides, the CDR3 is TGTGCCAGCAGCCTAAACCCGAATAGCAATCAGCCCCAGCATTTT. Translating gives CASSLNPNSNQPQHF. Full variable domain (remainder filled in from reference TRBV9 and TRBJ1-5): DSGVTQTPKHLITATGQRVTLRCSPRSGDLSVYWYQQSLDQGLQFLIQYYNGEERAKGNILERFSAQQFPDLHSELNLSSLELGDSALYFCASSLNPNSNQPQHFGDGTRLSIL.

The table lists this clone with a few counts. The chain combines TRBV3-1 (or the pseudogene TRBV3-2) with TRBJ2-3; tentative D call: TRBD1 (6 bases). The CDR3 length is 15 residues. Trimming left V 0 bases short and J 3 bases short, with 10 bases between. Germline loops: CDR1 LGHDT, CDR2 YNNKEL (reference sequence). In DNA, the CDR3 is TGTGCCAGCAGCCAAGAGCCCAGGGGAACAGATACGCAGTATTTT. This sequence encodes CASSQEPRGTDTQYF.

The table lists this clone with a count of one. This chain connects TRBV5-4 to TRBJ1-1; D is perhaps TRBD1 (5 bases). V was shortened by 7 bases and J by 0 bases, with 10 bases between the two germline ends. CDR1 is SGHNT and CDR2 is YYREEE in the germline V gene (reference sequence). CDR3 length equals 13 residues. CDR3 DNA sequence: TGTGCCAGCGGGGGGTTAGTGAACACTGAAGCTTTCTTT. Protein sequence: CASGGLVNTEAFF. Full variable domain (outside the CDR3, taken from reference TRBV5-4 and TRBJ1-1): ETGVTQSPTHLIKTRGQQVTLRCSSQSGHNTVSWYQQALGQGPQFIFQYYREEENGRGNFPPRFSGLQFPNYSSELNVNALELDDSALYLCASGGLVNTEAFFGQGTRLTVV.

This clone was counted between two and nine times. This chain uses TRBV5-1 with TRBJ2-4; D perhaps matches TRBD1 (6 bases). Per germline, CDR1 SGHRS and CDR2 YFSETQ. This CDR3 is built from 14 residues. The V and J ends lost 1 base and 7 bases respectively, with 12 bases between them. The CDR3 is CASSLQGHQNIQYF. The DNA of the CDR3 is TGCGCCAGCAGCTTGCAGGGGCACCAGAACATTCAGTACTTC.

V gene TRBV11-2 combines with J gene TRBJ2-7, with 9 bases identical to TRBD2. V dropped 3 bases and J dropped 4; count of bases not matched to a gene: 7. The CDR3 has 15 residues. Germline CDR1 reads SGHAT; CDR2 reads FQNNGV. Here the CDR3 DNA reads TGTGCCAGCAGCTTCGTAGCGGGAGCCATGTACGAGCAGTACTTC. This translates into CASSFVAGAMYEQYF.

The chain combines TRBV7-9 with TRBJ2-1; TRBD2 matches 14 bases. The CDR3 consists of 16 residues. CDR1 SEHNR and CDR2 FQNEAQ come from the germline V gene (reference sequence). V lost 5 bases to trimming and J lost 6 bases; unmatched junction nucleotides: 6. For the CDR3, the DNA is TGTGCCAGCAGCCCCAGACTAGCGGGAGGGGGCAATGAGCAGTTCTTC. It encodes CASSPRLAGGGNEQFF. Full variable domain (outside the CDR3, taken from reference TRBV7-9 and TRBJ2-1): DTGVSQNPRHKITKRGQNVTFRCDPISEHNRLYWYRQTLGQGPEFLTYFQNEAQLEKSRLLSDRFSAERPKGSFSTLEIQRTEQGDSAMYLCASSPRLAGGGNEQFFGPGTRLTVL.

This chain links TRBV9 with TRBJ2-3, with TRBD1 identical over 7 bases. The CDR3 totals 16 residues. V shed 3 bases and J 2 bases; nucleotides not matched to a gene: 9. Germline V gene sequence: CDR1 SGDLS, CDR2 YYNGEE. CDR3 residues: CASSGATGLFTDTQYF. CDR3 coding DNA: TGTGCCAGCAGCGGGGCGACAGGGCTATTCACAGATACGCAGTATTTT.

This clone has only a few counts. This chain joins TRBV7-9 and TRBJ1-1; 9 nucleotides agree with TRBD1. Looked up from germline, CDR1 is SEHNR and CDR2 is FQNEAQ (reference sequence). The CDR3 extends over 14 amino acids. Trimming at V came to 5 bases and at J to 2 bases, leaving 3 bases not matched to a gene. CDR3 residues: CASSTQGANTEAFF. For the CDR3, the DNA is TGTGCCAGCAGCACACAGGGGGCCAACACTGAAGCTTTCTTT.

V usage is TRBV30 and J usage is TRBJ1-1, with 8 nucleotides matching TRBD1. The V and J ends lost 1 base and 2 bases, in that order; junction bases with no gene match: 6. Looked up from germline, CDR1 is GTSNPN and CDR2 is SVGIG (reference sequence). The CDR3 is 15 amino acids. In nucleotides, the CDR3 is TGTGCCTGGAGTGGGGGACAGGACCTTAACACTGAAGCTTTCTTT. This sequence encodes CAWSGGQDLNTEAFF.

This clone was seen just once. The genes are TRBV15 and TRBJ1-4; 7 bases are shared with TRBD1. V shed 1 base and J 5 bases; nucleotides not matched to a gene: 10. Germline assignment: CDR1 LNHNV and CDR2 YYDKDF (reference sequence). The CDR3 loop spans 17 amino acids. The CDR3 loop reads CATSRALSTGTNEKLFF. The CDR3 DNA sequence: TGTGCCACCAGCAGAGCCCTCTCGACAGGGACGAATGAAAAACTGTTTTTT.

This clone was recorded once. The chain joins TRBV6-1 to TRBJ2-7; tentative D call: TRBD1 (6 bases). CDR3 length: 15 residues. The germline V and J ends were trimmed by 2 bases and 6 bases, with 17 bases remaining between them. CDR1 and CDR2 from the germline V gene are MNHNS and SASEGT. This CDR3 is CASSERLTGWSEQYF. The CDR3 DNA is TGTGCCAGCAGTGAAAGGTTGACAGGTTGGTCCGAGCAGTACTTC.

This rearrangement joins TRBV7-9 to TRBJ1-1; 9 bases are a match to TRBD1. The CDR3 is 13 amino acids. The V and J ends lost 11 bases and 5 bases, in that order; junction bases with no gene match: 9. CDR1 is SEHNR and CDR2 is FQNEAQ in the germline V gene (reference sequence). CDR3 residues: CAVTGGMSTEAFF. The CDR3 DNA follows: TGTGCCGTTACAGGGGGCATGAGTACTGAAGCTTTCTTT.

The DNA for the CDR3 is TGTGCCAGCAGCCAAGCCGACGGACAGGGCTCCTACGAGCAGTACTTC. It specifies CASSQADGQGSYEQYF. The rearrangement uses TRBV4-2 and TRBJ2-7; 8 bases align to TRBD1. The CDR3 sequence is 16 residues long. V gave up 1 base and J gave up 0 bases; unmatched junction bases: 5. The V gene's germline CDR1 is LGHNA and CDR2 YNFKEQ.

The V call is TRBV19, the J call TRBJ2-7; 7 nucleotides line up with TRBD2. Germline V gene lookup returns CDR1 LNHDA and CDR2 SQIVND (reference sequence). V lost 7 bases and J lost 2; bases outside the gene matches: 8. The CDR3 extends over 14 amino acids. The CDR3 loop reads CASKPQRGTYEQYF. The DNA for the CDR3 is TGTGCCAGTAAGCCGCAGCGGGGAACCTACGAGCAGTACTTC. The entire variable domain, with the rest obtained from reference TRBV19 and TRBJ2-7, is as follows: DGGITQSPKYLFRKEGQNVTLSCEQNLNHDAMYWYRQDPGQGLRLIYYSQIVNDFQKGDIAEGYSVSREKKESFPLTVTSAQKNPTAFYLCASKPQRGTYEQYFGPGTRLTVT.

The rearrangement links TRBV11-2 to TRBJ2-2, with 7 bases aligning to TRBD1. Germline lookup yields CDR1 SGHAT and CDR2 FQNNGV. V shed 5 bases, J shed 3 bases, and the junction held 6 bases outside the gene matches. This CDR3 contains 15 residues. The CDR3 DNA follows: TGTGCCAGCAGCCAACAAGACAGGGACACCGGGGAGCTGTTTTTT. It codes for CASSQQDRDTGELFF.

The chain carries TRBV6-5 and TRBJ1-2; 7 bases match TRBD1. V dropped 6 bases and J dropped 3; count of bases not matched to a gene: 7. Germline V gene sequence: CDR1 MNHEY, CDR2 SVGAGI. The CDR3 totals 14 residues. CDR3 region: CASRRTGTDYGYTF. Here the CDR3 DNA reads TGTGCCAGCAGGAGGACCGGGACAGACTATGGCTACACCTTC.

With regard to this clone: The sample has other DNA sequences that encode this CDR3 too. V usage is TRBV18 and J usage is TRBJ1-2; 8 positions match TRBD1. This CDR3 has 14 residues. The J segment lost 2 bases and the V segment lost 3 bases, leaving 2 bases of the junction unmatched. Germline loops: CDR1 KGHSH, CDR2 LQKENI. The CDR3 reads CASSPGQENYGYTF. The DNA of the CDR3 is TGTGCCAGCTCACCGGGACAGGAAAACTATGGCTACACCTTC.

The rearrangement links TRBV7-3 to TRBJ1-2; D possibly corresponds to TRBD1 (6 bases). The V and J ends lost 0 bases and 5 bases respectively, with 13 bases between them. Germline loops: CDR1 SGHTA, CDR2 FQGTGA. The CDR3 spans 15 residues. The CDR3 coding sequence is TGTGCCAGCAGCTTAACGCCACAGGGAGTTTATGGCTACACCTTC. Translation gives CASSLTPQGVYGYTF.